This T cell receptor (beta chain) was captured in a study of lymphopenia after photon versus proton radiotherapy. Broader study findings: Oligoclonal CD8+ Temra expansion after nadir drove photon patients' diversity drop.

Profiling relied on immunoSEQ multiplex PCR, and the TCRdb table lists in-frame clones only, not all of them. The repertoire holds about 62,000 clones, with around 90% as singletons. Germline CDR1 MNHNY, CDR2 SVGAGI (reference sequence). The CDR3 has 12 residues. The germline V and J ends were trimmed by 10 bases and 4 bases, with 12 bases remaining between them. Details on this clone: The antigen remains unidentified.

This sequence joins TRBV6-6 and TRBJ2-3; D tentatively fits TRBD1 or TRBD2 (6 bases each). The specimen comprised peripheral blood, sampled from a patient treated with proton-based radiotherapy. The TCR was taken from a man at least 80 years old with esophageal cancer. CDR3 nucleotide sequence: TGTGCCACCCAAGGGGGGCCAGATACGCAGTATTTT. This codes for CATQGGPDTQYF.